The 23 T cell receptor beta chains below were found in one sample sequenced in a study of T cell changes during pregnancy in multiple sclerosis. Measured with immunoSEQ multiplex PCR; TCRdb has only the in-frame clones, and not every one. The sample lists about 100,000 clones, about nine tenths seen once, with less than 2.5% in the top ten. The starting material was peripheral blood, obtained after pregnancy. The source is a female donor with multiple sclerosis, enrolled in a pregnancy study.

The rearrangement joins TRBV19 to TRBJ2-1, with D perhaps matching TRBD2 (6 bases). The length of the CDR3 is 21 residues. Trimming took 1 base from V and 4 from J, leaving 29 bases between them. The germline CDR1 and CDR2 sequences are LNHDA and SQIVND (reference sequence). In nucleotides, the CDR3 is TGTGCCAGTAGTATAGGCCCGTGGGAGGCGTTCGCGAACACCACGTACAATGAGCAGTTCTTC. Protein product: CASSIGPWEAFANTTYNEQFF.

The V gene is TRBV20-1, the J gene TRBJ2-5; D is uncertain. Germline assignment: CDR1 DFQATT and CDR2 SNEGSKA (reference sequence). V was pared by 2 bases and J by 3 bases, with 4 bases between. The CDR3 is made up of 11 amino acids. The CDR3 reads CSARPEETQYF. CDR3 nucleotides: TGCAGTGCTAGACCCGAAGAGACCCAGTACTTC.

The chain employs TRBV25-1 and TRBJ2-5, with 7 bases matching TRBD1. After removal of 2 bases from V and 2 bases from J, the junction contained 11 bases not matched to a gene. The germline V gene encodes CDR1 MGHDK and CDR2 SYGVNS. This CDR3 has 17 amino acids. The CDR3 sequence: CASSEHGQALPQETQYF. In DNA, the CDR3 is TGTGCCAGCAGTGAACACGGACAGGCTTTACCACAAGAGACCCAGTACTTC.

This rearrangement joins TRBV11-2 to TRBJ1-6, with 8 bases matching TRBD1. J gave up 7 bases and V 1 base, and 3 bases lay outside the gene matches. Germline V gene sequence: CDR1 SGHAT, CDR2 FQNNGV. There are 15 residues in the CDR3. In nucleotides, the CDR3 is TGTGCCAGCAGCTTAGTTCAGGGGGCAAATTCACCCCTCCACTTT. Protein sequence: CASSLVQGANSPLHF.

This chain connects TRBV18 to TRBJ2-5; 12 bases fit TRBD1. With V trimmed by 3 bases and J by 5 bases, 4 bases remained unmatched. This CDR3 is 15 amino acids long. In germline, CDR1 is KGHSH, CDR2 LQKENI. CDR3 in amino acids: CASSPGQGAKETQYF. The CDR3 bases are TGTGCCAGCTCACCGGGACAGGGGGCGAAGGAGACCCAGTACTTC.

This sequence joins TRBV5-1 and TRBJ2-5; 10 bases map to TRBD2. The germline CDR1 and CDR2 sequences are SGHRS and YFSETQ. The CDR3 runs 16 residues. Losses at the gene ends were 2 bases for V and 4 bases for J; bases not matched to a gene: 8. The CDR3 region has the DNA TGCGCCAGCAGCTTACAAAGCGGGGGGGCAAGAGAGACCCAGTACTTC. Amino acid sequence: CASSLQSGGARETQYF. Looking up the rest from reference TRBV5-1 and TRBJ2-5 gives the full variable domain: KAGVTQTPRYLIKTRGQQVTLSCSPISGHRSVSWYQQTPGQGLQFLFEYFSETQRNKGNFPGRFSGRQFSNSRSEMNVSTLELGDSALYLCASSLQSGGARETQYFGPGTRLLVL.

This clone was observed once. V and J are TRBV18 and TRBJ2-7; 8 nucleotides match TRBD1. The J segment lost 11 bases and the V segment lost 1 base, leaving 16 bases of the junction unmatched. From germline, CDR1 is KGHSH and CDR2 LQKENI. CDR3 length: 16 amino acids. The CDR3 reads CASSPHVVSDRGSEYF. DNA for the CDR3: TGTGCCAGCTCACCACATGTGGTTAGTGACAGGGGCTCCGAGTACTTC.

This rearrangement joins TRBV9 to TRBJ2-3; perhaps TRBD2 as D (8 bases). CDR1 and CDR2 (germline): SGDLS, YYNGEE. Trimming took off 4 bases at V and 4 bases at J, with 22 bases between the two ends. This CDR3 has 17 amino acids. CDR3 in DNA: TGTGCCAGCAGCTCGGGAGGGGGCGGGAGCGGGTCAGATACGCAGTATTTT. Protein sequence: CASSSGGGGSGSDTQYF.

The chain recombines TRBV5-6 with TRBJ2-7; maybe TRBD2 (5 bases). This CDR3 comprises 14 residues. V gave up 1 base and J gave up 2 bases, with 10 bases separating them. Germline CDR1 reads SGHDT; CDR2 reads YYEEEE. This CDR3 reads CASSLYGETYEQYF. CDR3 DNA: TGTGCCAGCAGCTTGTATGGGGAGACCTACGAGCAGTACTTC.

The chain employs TRBV18 and TRBJ2-5, with D possibly TRBD1 on 6 matching bases. Per germline, CDR1 KGHSH and CDR2 LQKENI. The CDR3 totals 14 residues. V was pared by 2 bases and J by 5 bases, with 12 bases between. The CDR3 loop reads CASSPNRVGETQYF. The CDR3 coding sequence is TGTGCCAGCTCACCAAACAGGGTAGGGGAGACCCAGTACTTC.

This chain uses TRBV10-3 with TRBJ1-1; D is possibly TRBD1 (5 bases). V was trimmed by 3 bases and J by 6 bases, leaving 11 bases between them. The CDR3 contains 13 residues. The germline V gene encodes CDR1 ENHRY and CDR2 SYGVKD. The CDR3 sequence: CAISDLMGPEAFF. In nucleotides, the CDR3 is TGTGCCATCAGTGACCTAATGGGGCCTGAAGCTTTCTTT.

This chain connects TRBV29-1 to TRBJ1-2; a possible D gene is TRBD1 (5 bases). CDR3 size: 14 residues. Trimming took off 4 bases at V and 0 bases at J, with 12 bases between the two ends. The germline V gene has CDR1 SQVTM and CDR2 ANQGSEA. This CDR3 reads CSVVPRVSNYGYTF. As DNA, the CDR3 is TGCAGCGTTGTGCCCAGGGTGTCTAACTATGGCTACACCTTC.

This chain joins TRBV7-2 and TRBJ1-2; 9 bases line up with TRBD1. There are 15 residues in the CDR3. Per the germline V gene, CDR1 is SGHTA and CDR2 is FQGNSA. V was clipped by 5 bases and J by 6 bases; unmatched bases: 10. The CDR3: CASSPTGTGGHGYTF. The CDR3 bases are TGTGCCAGCAGCCCGACGGGAACAGGGGGCCATGGCTACACCTTC.

This clone occurred once. This chain joins TRBV6-6 and TRBJ2-1; 9 bases are shared with TRBD2. V shed 6 bases and J 7 bases; nucleotides not matched to a gene: 10. The CDR3 covers 15 residues. Germline V lookup: CDR1 MNHNY, CDR2 SVGAGI (reference sequence). CDR3 loop: CASSLTSGDHNEQFF. The CDR3 bases are TGTGCCAGCAGCTTGACTAGCGGAGACCATAATGAGCAGTTCTTC.

This sequence joins TRBV15 and TRBJ2-5; D is possibly TRBD1 (6 bases). Trimming stripped 2 bases from V and 7 bases from J, with 14 bases between. Germline lookup yields CDR1 LNHNV and CDR2 YYDKDF (reference sequence). This CDR3 is 14 amino acids long. CDR3 in DNA: TGTGCCACCAGCAGACAGGGGCCTCTCGCGACCCAGTACTTC. This translates into CATSRQGPLATQYF.

The V call is TRBV9, the J call TRBJ2-5, with D perhaps matching TRBD2 (5 bases). The ends were cut back, 0 bases at V and 5 bases at J, with 20 bases in the middle. The CDR3 runs to 17 residues. Germline assignment: CDR1 SGDLS and CDR2 YYNGEE. The CDR3 loop reads CASSVAPTGGVVETQYF. The CDR3 DNA follows: TGTGCCAGCAGCGTAGCTCCGACCGGAGGTGTGGTGGAGACCCAGTACTTC.

This rearrangement joins TRBV2 to TRBJ1-2; tentatively, D is TRBD1 (5 bases). This CDR3 comprises 15 residues. In germline, CDR1 is SNHLY, CDR2 FYNNEI. V was cut by 6 bases and J by 0 bases, with 14 bases left in between. The CDR3 DNA reads as TGTGCCAGCAGGGGGCAGACCCTCGCTAACTATGGCTACACCTTC. Its protein is CASRGQTLANYGYTF.

J is TRBJ1-2 and V is TRBV6-1; D possibly corresponds to TRBD1 (5 bases). Trimming cost V 2 bases and J 2 bases, with 9 bases left between them. The germline gives CDR1 MNHNS, CDR2 SASEGT. The CDR3 spans 14 residues. The CDR3 region has the DNA TGTGCCAGCAGTGAATTCGCAGGGAACTATGGCTACACCTTC. Protein: CASSEFAGNYGYTF.

This chain connects TRBV9 to TRBJ1-6; TRBD1 aligns across 10 bases. Germline lookup yields CDR1 SGDLS and CDR2 YYNGEE. Trimming at V came to 3 bases and at J to 6 bases, leaving 3 bases not matched to a gene. The CDR3 loop spans 15 amino acids. CDR3 nucleotide sequence: TGTGCCAGCAGCGGACAGGGGGCGCGTAATTCACCCCTCCACTTT. As protein: CASSGQGARNSPLHF.

The J gene is TRBJ2-2, the V gene TRBV18; possible D gene TRBD1, 5 bases. The V end lost 2 bases, the J end lost 0 bases, and 10 bases lay between the germline ends. Germline lookup yields CDR1 KGHSH and CDR2 LQKENI. The CDR3 length is 16 residues. CDR3: CASSPLDNPNTGELFF. The CDR3 DNA sequence: TGTGCCAGCTCACCATTGGACAACCCGAACACCGGGGAGCTGTTTTTT.

The chain links TRBV9 to TRBJ2-1; D call uncertain. The CDR3 runs to 12 residues. V was pared by 4 bases and J by 9 bases, with 11 bases between. Germline assignment: CDR1 SGDLS and CDR2 YYNGEE. The DNA of the CDR3 is TGTGCCAGCAGCACCCGACCGGGTGAGCAGTTCTTC. It encodes CASSTRPGEQFF.

The chain links TRBV10-3 to TRBJ1-1; D remains unclear. V dropped 0 bases and J dropped 1 base, with 6 bases sitting between them. This CDR3 is built from 14 residues. Germline V gives CDR1 ENHRY, CDR2 SYGVKD. The CDR3 loop reads CAISESGGNTEAFF. In DNA form, the CDR3 reads TGTGCCATCAGTGAGTCAGGCGGGAACACTGAAGCTTTCTTT.

The chain recombines TRBV15 with TRBJ2-7; TRBD2 aligns across 14 bases. J was trimmed by 4 bases and V by 2 bases; bases with no gene match: 1. The CDR3 has 15 residues. CDR1 and CDR2 from the germline V gene are LNHNV and YYDKDF (reference sequence). DNA of the CDR3: TGTGCCACCAGCAGAAGGACTAGCGGGAGGTACGAGCAGTACTTC. It translates to CATSRRTSGRYEQYF.